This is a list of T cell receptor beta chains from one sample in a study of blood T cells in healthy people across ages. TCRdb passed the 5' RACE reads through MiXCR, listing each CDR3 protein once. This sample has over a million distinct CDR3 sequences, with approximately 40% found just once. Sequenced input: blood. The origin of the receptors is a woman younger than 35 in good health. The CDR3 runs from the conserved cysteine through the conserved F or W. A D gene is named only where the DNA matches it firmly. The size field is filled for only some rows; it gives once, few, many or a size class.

CDR3 DNA: TGCGCCAGCAGCCAAGAAGACGCCCGGACCTACGAGCAGTACTTC
CDR3 protein: CASSQEDARTYEQYF
V gene: TRBV4-1
D gene: -
J gene: TRBJ2-7
clone size: -

CDR3 DNA: TGTGCCAGCAGTGCCGGCGCAGAGTACAATGAGCAGTTCTTC
CDR3 protein: CASSAGAEYNEQFF
V gene: TRBV12-3/TRBV12-4
D gene: -
J gene: TRBJ2-1
clone size: -

CDR3 DNA: TGTGCCAGCAGCCACCCTAGCGGGGGCCGCTCCTACGAGCAGTACTTC
CDR3 protein: CASSHPSGGRSYEQYF
V gene: TRBV4-2
D gene: TRBD2
J gene: TRBJ2-7
clone size: -

CDR3 DNA: TGCAGCGTGAACCTAGCGGGAGTGGGATACGAGCAGTACTTC
CDR3 protein: CSVNLAGVGYEQYF
V gene: TRBV29-1
D gene: TRBD2
J gene: TRBJ2-7
clone size: many

CDR3 DNA: TGTGCCAGCAGTTTCGGAGGGTTCTCCTACGAGCAGTACTTC
CDR3 protein: CASSFGGFSYEQYF
V gene: TRBV12-3/TRBV12-4
D gene: -
J gene: TRBJ2-7
clone size: -

CDR3 DNA: TGTGCCAGCAGTTTGACAGGGCCCGTGGAGGAGCAGTACTTC
CDR3 protein: CASSLTGPVEEQYF
V gene: TRBV27
D gene: TRBD1
J gene: TRBJ2-7
clone size: few

CDR3 DNA: TGCGCCAGCTCGCCGGGACAGGGTTACGAGCGGTACTTC
CDR3 protein: CASSPGQGYERYF
V gene: TRBV4-1
D gene: TRBD1
J gene: TRBJ2-5
clone size: -

CDR3 DNA: TGTGCCAGCAGTCCTAGCGGGAGTGTTAAAGAGACCCAGTACTTC
CDR3 protein: CASSPSGSVKETQYF
V gene: TRBV28
D gene: TRBD2
J gene: TRBJ2-5
clone size: -

CDR3 DNA: TGTGCCAGCAGAGGGGTCGGACTTAGCAATCAGCCCCAGCATTTT
CDR3 protein: CASRGVGLSNQPQHF
V gene: TRBV27
D gene: -
J gene: TRBJ1-5
clone size: -

CDR3 DNA: TGCGCCAGCAGCCCACAGTCAAGTCTCGCCGGGGAGCTGTTTTTT
CDR3 protein: CASSPQSSLAGELFF
V gene: TRBV5-1
D gene: -
J gene: TRBJ2-2
clone size: -

CDR3 DNA: TGTGCCATCAGCCAATTCGGCAGCGGAGCGGGTAATGAGCAGTTCTTC
CDR3 protein: CAISQFGSGAGNEQFF
V gene: TRBV4-1
D gene: -
J gene: TRBJ2-1
clone size: -

CDR3 DNA: TGTGCCAGCAGCGTCGAGGAAGTTTTCGGATCTATGGGGTACACCTTC
CDR3 protein: CASSVEEVFGSMGYTF
V gene: TRBV7-9
D gene: -
J gene: TRBJ1-2
clone size: -

CDR3 DNA: TGTGCCACCAGTGATACCAGGACAGCCTCCTATGGCTACACCTTC
CDR3 protein: CATSDTRTASYGYTF
V gene: TRBV24-1
D gene: -
J gene: TRBJ1-2
clone size: once

CDR3 DNA: TGCAGCGCCCAGACGTCCGGCAATCAGCCCCAGCATTTT
CDR3 protein: CSAQTSGNQPQHF
V gene: TRBV29-1
D gene: -
J gene: TRBJ1-5
clone size: -

CDR3 DNA: TGTGCCAGCAGCCCAAGTACAGGGGGCGCTAACTATGGCTACACCTTC
CDR3 protein: CASSPSTGGANYGYTF
V gene: TRBV9
D gene: TRBD1
J gene: TRBJ1-2
clone size: -

CDR3 DNA: TGTGCCAGCAGCCAAGTGGGACAGGCGGGCACTGAAACTTTCTTT
CDR3 protein: CASSQVGQAGTETFF
V gene: TRBV3-1
D gene: TRBD1
J gene: TRBJ1-1
clone size: -

CDR3 DNA: TGTGCCAGCCGTGGTACAGGGGGAGGGCGCACAGATACGCAGTATTTT
CDR3 protein: CASRGTGGGRTDTQYF
V gene: TRBV27
D gene: -
J gene: TRBJ2-3
clone size: -

CDR3 DNA: TGTGCCTGGGACCCGACAGGGGGGAGCACAGATACGCAGTATTTT
CDR3 protein: CAWDPTGGSTDTQYF
V gene: TRBV30
D gene: TRBD1
J gene: TRBJ2-3
clone size: few

CDR3 DNA: TGTGCCAGCAGCGCGTTCCGGGACCAAGTTGGTGAGCAGTTCTTC
CDR3 protein: CASSAFRDQVGEQFF
V gene: TRBV7-2
D gene: -
J gene: TRBJ2-1
clone size: few

CDR3 DNA: TGCGCCAGCAGCCAACACCGGGATACCTCCTACAATGAGCAGTTCTTC
CDR3 protein: CASSQHRDTSYNEQFF
V gene: TRBV4-1
D gene: -
J gene: TRBJ2-1
clone size: -

CDR3 DNA: TGTGCCAGCAGTTTAGAAGCGGCTAGGTACGAGCAGTACTTC
CDR3 protein: CASSLEAARYEQYF
V gene: TRBV28
D gene: -
J gene: TRBJ2-7
clone size: few

CDR3 DNA: TGCAGTGTCCAGAGCGCAACTAATGAAAAACTGTTTTTT
CDR3 protein: CSVQSATNEKLFF
V gene: TRBV20-1
D gene: -
J gene: TRBJ1-4
clone size: -

CDR3 DNA: TGTGCCAGCAGTCCCTTGGATGAGACCCAGTACTTC
CDR3 protein: CASSPLDETQYF
V gene: TRBV2
D gene: -
J gene: TRBJ2-5
clone size: -

CDR3 DNA: TGCGCCAGCAGCTTCTCACAGGGTACCGAGCAGTACTTC
CDR3 protein: CASSFSQGTEQYF
V gene: TRBV5-1
D gene: -
J gene: TRBJ2-7
clone size: few

CDR3 DNA: TGTGCCAGCAAGTTACAGGGGGAAAATTCACCCCTCCACTTT
CDR3 protein: CASKLQGENSPLHF
V gene: TRBV7-9
D gene: TRBD1
J gene: TRBJ1-6
clone size: few

CDR3 DNA: TGTGCCAGTAGTCCGACGGACGACTACAATGAGCAGTTCTTC
CDR3 protein: CASSPTDDYNEQFF
V gene: TRBV7-2
D gene: -
J gene: TRBJ2-1
clone size: -

CDR3 DNA: TGCAGTGCCAGACAGGACCACGAAGCTTTCTTT
CDR3 protein: CSARQDHEAFF
V gene: TRBV20-1
D gene: -
J gene: TRBJ1-1
clone size: few

CDR3 DNA: TGTGCCAGCAGTCCGGGGACGAATCTCAATCAGCCCCAGCATTTT
CDR3 protein: CASSPGTNLNQPQHF
V gene: TRBV27
D gene: -
J gene: TRBJ1-5
clone size: -

CDR3 DNA: TGTGCCAGCAGTTGGGGGGATTTACTTTATGGCTACACCTTC
CDR3 protein: CASSWGDLLYGYTF
V gene: TRBV12-3/TRBV12-4
D gene: -
J gene: TRBJ1-2
clone size: -

CDR3 DNA: TGTGCCAGCCGACAGGGTACGAACACTGAAGCTTTCTTT
CDR3 protein: CASRQGTNTEAFF
V gene: TRBV7-2
D gene: TRBD1
J gene: TRBJ1-1
clone size: many

CDR3 DNA: TGCGCCAGCAGGGGACACCGGGACACCAACACCGGGGAGCTGTTTTTT
CDR3 protein: CASRGHRDTNTGELFF
V gene: TRBV10-2
D gene: -
J gene: TRBJ2-2
clone size: -

CDR3 DNA: TGCGCCAGCAGCCAAGGATCTAGCGGGAGGTCCTACGAGCAGTACTTC
CDR3 protein: CASSQGSSGRSYEQYF
V gene: TRBV4-1
D gene: TRBD2
J gene: TRBJ2-7
clone size: few

CDR3 DNA: TGCGCCAGCAGCCAAGGTGGGGCAGGGACCCACAATGAGCAGTTCTTC
CDR3 protein: CASSQGGAGTHNEQFF
V gene: TRBV4-1
D gene: -
J gene: TRBJ2-1
clone size: few

CDR3 DNA: TGTGCCATCAGTCGGACAGGGGAATTGAACAATTCACCCCTCCACTTT
CDR3 protein: CAISRTGELNNSPLHF
V gene: TRBV10-3
D gene: TRBD1
J gene: TRBJ1-6
clone size: -

CDR3 DNA: TGTGCCATCAGTGAGAGCAGGAGGATAGAAAATGAGCAGTTCTTC
CDR3 protein: CAISESRRIENEQFF
V gene: TRBV10-3
D gene: -
J gene: TRBJ2-1
clone size: -

CDR3 DNA: TGTGCCAGCAGCCCATGGACAGGGGTCGGCAATGAGCAGTTCTTC
CDR3 protein: CASSPWTGVGNEQFF
V gene: TRBV6-1
D gene: TRBD1
J gene: TRBJ2-1
clone size: -

CDR3 DNA: TGTGCCAGCAGCTTAGTTACTAGCGGGAGGGCCAATGAGCAGTTCTTC
CDR3 protein: CASSLVTSGRANEQFF
V gene: TRBV7-2
D gene: TRBD2
J gene: TRBJ2-1
clone size: few

CDR3 DNA: TGTGCCAGCAGCCCGAGTAATACCTACAATGAGCAGTTCTTC
CDR3 protein: CASSPSNTYNEQFF
V gene: TRBV7-9
D gene: -
J gene: TRBJ2-1
clone size: once

CDR3 DNA: TGTGCCAGTGTTAACAAGGCTCGTTGGCAGTTCTTC
CDR3 protein: CASVNKARWQFF
V gene: TRBV6-5
D gene: -
J gene: TRBJ2-1
clone size: -

CDR3 DNA: TGTGCCAGCAGCCCTCTAGGAGAGTACACTGAAGCTTTCTTT
CDR3 protein: CASSPLGEYTEAFF
V gene: TRBV25-1
D gene: -
J gene: TRBJ1-1
clone size: -

CDR3 DNA: TGTGCCAGCAGCTCCGGGTGGGAGCCCCAGCATTTT
CDR3 protein: CASSSGWEPQHF
V gene: TRBV7-2
D gene: -
J gene: TRBJ1-5
clone size: few

CDR3 DNA: TGTGCCAGCAGCGTAGCCGGCAGGGGGACAGGTGGCTACACCTTC
CDR3 protein: CASSVAGRGTGGYTF
V gene: TRBV9
D gene: TRBD1
J gene: TRBJ1-2
clone size: few

CDR3 DNA: TGCGCCAGCAGCCCCTTCAGGGGCCTGGAGACCCAGTACTTC
CDR3 protein: CASSPFRGLETQYF
V gene: TRBV5-1
D gene: -
J gene: TRBJ2-5
clone size: -

CDR3 DNA: TGTGCCAGCAGTTACCCCCGATACCCCTTCAGGGCTGGCTACACCTTC
CDR3 protein: CASSYPRYPFRAGYTF
V gene: TRBV6-6
D gene: -
J gene: TRBJ1-2
clone size: few